Sequencing of this T cell receptor (beta chain) was carried out in a study of T cells in Graves' hyperthyroidism and ophthalmopathy. This clonotype was picked up many times. CDR1 is MDHEN and CDR2 is SYDVKM in the germline V gene. This CDR3 is 15 amino acids long. V lost 2 bases and J 3 bases, leaving 11 bases between the germline ends. TCR beta CDR3 regions were amplified from RNA. A first-round RT-PCR of the TCR CDR3 used the HTBI primer set. MiXCR was run by TCRdb on the multiplex PCR reads, yielding one entry per CDR3 protein. The sample lists fewer than 650,000 distinct CDR3 sequences, roughly 14% occurring once. Patients with ophthalmopathy all had a Clinical Activity Score of at least 3, a NOSPECS grade of at least 4 and duration under 3 months. The diagnoses drew upon clinical symptoms, serum thyroxine and TRAb, thyroid ultrasound and orbital computed tomography.

This clonotype originated in a woman aged 40 to 55 with Graves' ophthalmopathy. V and J are TRBV28 and TRBJ1-5; D is undetermined. The sequenced sample was blood. The DNA of the CDR3 is TGTGCCAGCAGTTTAACCAGTTTCCTCAATCAGCCCCAGCATTTT. Translating it yields CASSLTSFLNQPQHF.